Below are 30 T cell receptor beta chains sequenced from a single sample in a study of blood T cell repertoires in COVID-19. Measured with immunoSEQ multiplex PCR; TCRdb has only the in-frame clones, and not every one. The sample holds fewer than 300,000 clones; 80% to 90% are singletons and the top ten take approximately 6%. Sequenced sample: peripheral blood. Receptors were obtained from an older man with acute or convalescent COVID-19.

This clone is a singleton in its sample. The CDR3 protein is CATSRDIGFLQGDNQPQHF. The CDR3 bases are TGTGCCACCAGCAGAGATATAGGATTTCTACAGGGGGACAATCAGCCCCAGCATTTT. The V gene is TRBV15, the J gene TRBJ1-5; 8 bases line up with TRBD1. This CDR3 has 19 amino acids. V dropped 0 bases and J dropped 3; count of bases not matched to a gene: 13. CDR1 LNHNV and CDR2 YYDKDF come from the germline V gene (reference sequence).

This clone was detected once. The chain couples TRBV6-5 to TRBJ2-7; TRBD1 matches 7 bases. The ends lost 7 bases at V and 4 bases at J; junction bases unmatched: 10. Germline lookup yields CDR1 MNHEY and CDR2 SVGAGI. This CDR3 has 14 amino acids. The CDR3 spells CASITGTAKYEQYF. CDR3 bases: TGTGCCAGCATCACCGGGACAGCAAAATACGAGCAGTACTTC.

The chain links TRBV6-1 to TRBJ2-3; TRBD1 matches at 7 bases. The CDR3 totals 14 residues. The germline CDR1 and CDR2 sequences are MNHNS and SASEGT. V lost 1 base and J lost 14; bases outside the gene matches: 12. The CDR3 DNA reads as TGTGCCAGCAGTGAAGTTTCTATGGGGACAGTAGGGTATTTT. Translating it yields CASSEVSMGTVGYF.

In this sample, this clone turned up once. Germline and junction disagree at one end, which may indicate a read error. CDR3 residues: CLGEKGQYNSPLHF. The CDR3 DNA reads as TGCCTAGGTGAGAAGGGACAGTATAATTCACCCCTCCACTTT. The chain is built from TRBV6-5 and TRBJ1-6; 7 positions match TRBD1. This CDR3 has 14 residues. In germline, CDR1 is MNHEY, CDR2 SVGAGI.

This clone was picked up a small number of times. This chain joins TRBV9 and TRBJ2-7, with D possibly matching TRBD1 (7 bases). Trimming cost V 4 bases and J 2 bases, with 13 bases left between them. Germline V gene sequence: CDR1 SGDLS, CDR2 YYNGEE. The CDR3 is made up of 14 amino acids. The DNA of the CDR3 is TGTGCCAGCAGCCCAGGGGGGACCACCTACGAGCAGTACTTC. This encodes CASSPGGTTYEQYF.

The chain carries TRBV5-5 and TRBJ1-1; D uncertain. Per the germline V gene, CDR1 is SGHKS and CDR2 is YYEKEE (reference sequence). This CDR3 contains 14 residues. V was shortened by 1 base and J by 1 base, with 8 bases between the two germline ends. The CDR3 coding sequence is TGTGCCAGCAGCTTGTACCAGGCGAACACTGAAGCTTTCTTT. It yields the protein CASSLYQANTEAFF.

The rearrangement uses TRBV5-1 and TRBJ1-1; D is uncertain. V lost 4 bases, J lost 0 bases, and 10 bases lay in between. Looked up from germline, CDR1 is SGHRS and CDR2 is YFSETQ. This CDR3 contains 14 residues. CDR3 loop: CASSGGGMNTEAFF. In nucleotides, the CDR3 is TGCGCCAGCAGCGGCGGTGGCATGAACACTGAAGCTTTCTTT.

This clone was counted once. The chain uses TRBV5-4 and TRBJ2-6; 10 bases agree with TRBD2. Germline V CDR1 and CDR2: SGHNT, YYREEE (reference sequence). The CDR3 is 16 amino acids. The J segment lost 2 bases and the V segment lost 2 bases, leaving 1 base of the junction unmatched. The CDR3 DNA reads TGTGCCAGCAGCTTAAGCGGGGGGGCTGGGGCCAACGTCCTGACTTTC. This codes for CASSLSGGAGANVLTF.

A single count supports this clone. This chain links TRBV2 with TRBJ2-7, with 7 bases fitting TRBD1. The CDR3 is 15 amino acids. Germline assignment: CDR1 SNHLY and CDR2 FYNNEI. With 2 bases clipped from V and 2 bases from J, the junction kept 6 bases outside the gene matches. The CDR3 is CASSERDSETYEQYF. CDR3 DNA sequence: TGTGCCAGCAGTGAAAGGGACAGTGAAACCTACGAGCAGTACTTC.

The chain couples TRBV6-5 to TRBJ2-1, with TRBD1 identical over 7 bases. Per germline, CDR1 MNHEY and CDR2 SVGAGI. After removal of 5 bases from V and 6 bases from J, the junction contained 1 base not matched to a gene. The CDR3 runs to 12 residues. The CDR3 here is CASSPGGNEQFF. Written as DNA, the CDR3 is TGTGCCAGCAGTCCAGGGGGCAATGAGCAGTTCTTC.

The rearrangement uses TRBV3-1 (or the pseudogene TRBV3-2) and TRBJ1-2, with D hard to call. Germline V gene lookup returns CDR1 LGHDT and CDR2 YNNKEL (reference sequence). Trimming removed 1 base from V and 8 bases from J, with 14 bases in between. The CDR3 is 14 amino acids. CDR3 in DNA: TGTGCCAGCAGCCAAGTTCAGACTTCGGTGGGCTACACCTTC. Protein product: CASSQVQTSVGYTF.

The V gene is TRBV3-1 (or the pseudogene TRBV3-2), the J gene TRBJ2-1; 7 bases fit TRBD2. The CDR3 covers 14 residues. The J segment lost 9 bases and the V segment lost 1 base, leaving 6 bases of the junction unmatched. Looked up from germline, CDR1 is LGHDT and CDR2 is YNNKEL (reference sequence). Here the CDR3 DNA reads TGTGCCAGCAGCCAAGGCGGGAGAAATGGTGAGCAGTTCTTC. Its protein is CASSQGGRNGEQFF.

In nucleotides, the CDR3 is TGTGCCAGCAGCTCCAGGTCGCGGGTCTTCGCTGAAGCTTTCTTT. It encodes CASSSRSRVFAEAFF. The rearrangement links TRBV7-8 to TRBJ1-1; D is uncertain. The V and J ends lost 4 bases and 6 bases respectively, with 18 bases between them. The CDR3 is made up of 15 amino acids. Germline V gene data show CDR1 as SGHVS and CDR2 as FQNEAQ.

The rearrangement joins TRBV29-1 to TRBJ1-1, with a weak D call TRBD1 (5 bases). Germline V gene sequence: CDR1 SQVTM, CDR2 ANQGSEA. The V gene lost 5 bases and the J gene lost 0 bases, with 10 bases spanning the gap. This CDR3 has 13 residues. DNA for the CDR3: TGCAGCGTTTCCGGACATTTGAACACTGAAGCTTTCTTT. Protein: CSVSGHLNTEAFF.

In the case of this clone: The germline gene is not matched at one end of the junction; a read error may be the cause. V and J are TRBV20-1 and TRBJ2-5; a weak D match, TRBD2 (5 bases). The CDR3 covers 10 residues. Germline loops: CDR1 DFQATT, CDR2 SNEGSKA (reference sequence). In nucleotides, the CDR3 is TGCAGTGCTAGTCGCGGGTGGCCTAACTTC. As protein: CSASRGWPNF.

CDR3 region: CASKLRNTEAFF. The CDR3 DNA sequence: TGTGCCAGCAAGCTGCGGAACACTGAAGCTTTCTTT. V gene TRBV2 combines with J gene TRBJ1-1; D is unresolved. CDR3 length equals 12 residues. The germline V and J ends were trimmed by 7 bases and 1 base, with 7 bases remaining between them. CDR1 is SNHLY, CDR2 FYNNEI, per germline.

The CDR3 spells CASSLGVNGGYTF. CDR3 bases: TGTGCCAGCAGTTTAGGGGTTAACGGTGGCTACACCTTC. The genes are TRBV6-5 and TRBJ1-2, with D possibly matching TRBD1 (5 bases). The CDR3 is 13 residues long. V lost 4 bases to trimming and J lost 7 bases, with 13 bases between them. The germline V gene encodes CDR1 MNHEY and CDR2 SVGAGI.

The chain uses TRBV30 and TRBJ1-4; no firm D call. Germline CDR1 and CDR2: GTSNPN and SVGIG (reference sequence). Trimming removed 4 bases from V and 7 bases from J, with 16 bases in between. This CDR3 spans 14 amino acids. The CDR3 region is CAWTDKAGFEKLFF. As DNA, the CDR3 is TGTGCCTGGACCGACAAAGCGGGGTTTGAAAAACTGTTTTTT.

The table lists this clone with a few counts. The J gene is TRBJ2-3, the V gene TRBV29-1; TRBD2 might be the D (6 bases). Trimming stripped 6 bases from V and 6 bases from J, with 13 bases between. CDR3 length equals 12 residues. Germline CDR1 is SQVTM and CDR2 is ANQGSEA. The CDR3 reads CSVVGGPDTQYF. DNA for the CDR3: TGCAGCGTCGTGGGGGGTCCCGATACGCAGTATTTT.

The chain combines TRBV10-2 with TRBJ2-7; 16 bases align to TRBD2. Germline values: CDR1 WSHSY, CDR2 SAAADI. V lost 6 bases to trimming and J lost 3 bases; unmatched junction nucleotides: 5. CDR3 length equals 16 residues. The CDR3 region is CASRLGTSGGVYEQYF. The CDR3 nucleotides are TGCGCCAGCAGGTTAGGGACTAGCGGGGGGGTCTACGAGCAGTACTTC.

The chain joins TRBV6-5 to TRBJ1-4, with D hard to call. The CDR3 has 13 amino acids. The germline V gene encodes CDR1 MNHEY and CDR2 SVGAGI. The V gene lost 7 bases and the J gene lost 4 bases, with 10 bases spanning the gap. The CDR3 loop reads CASKPEYNEKLFF. DNA of the CDR3: TGTGCCAGCAAGCCGGAGTATAATGAAAAACTGTTTTTT.

The V gene is TRBV19, the J gene TRBJ1-2, with 10 bases identical to TRBD1. Germline values: CDR1 LNHDA, CDR2 SQIVND (reference sequence). The CDR3 sequence is 15 residues long. V trimming: 4 bases; J trimming: 7 bases; junction bases outside the gene matches: 9. CDR3 in DNA: TGTGCCAGTAGTAACCGGGACAGGGGATCCGGTGGCTACACCTTC. It encodes CASSNRDRGSGGYTF.

This clone was seen only a few times. The rearrangement links TRBV7-2 to TRBJ2-7, with D perhaps matching TRBD2 (5 bases). The CDR3 is 14 residues long. Between the trimmed V and J ends, which lost 2 bases and 3 bases, there was a span of 11 bases. Germline CDR1 and CDR2: SGHTA and FQGNSA. The CDR3 bases are TGTGCCAGCAGCTTAATCGAGCGGAACTACGAGCAGTACTTC. This encodes CASSLIERNYEQYF.

The rearrangement links TRBV6-5 to TRBJ2-2; TRBD1 might be the D (5 bases). Trimming cost V 10 bases and J 1 base, with 10 bases left between them. Germline-derived CDR1 and CDR2 are MNHEY and SVGAGI. This CDR3 comprises 13 residues. The CDR3 region has the DNA TGTGCCACCAGAACAGGGAACACCGGGGAGCTGTTTTTT. It is translated as CATRTGNTGELFF.

V usage is TRBV20-1 and J usage is TRBJ2-7, with a weak D call TRBD2 (5 bases). This CDR3 spans 13 amino acids. Germline assignment: CDR1 DFQATT and CDR2 SNEGSKA (reference sequence). Trimming pared 3 bases from V and 2 bases from J, leaving 11 bases between. CDR3 bases: TGCAGTGCTAGTGACTTCGGGGCCTACGAGCAGTACTTC. Its protein is CSASDFGAYEQYF.

The rearrangement uses TRBV28 and TRBJ1-4; D is possibly TRBD1 (6 bases). Deletions cut 5 bases from V and 7 bases from J, with 14 bases between. This CDR3 has 14 amino acids. Germline assignment: CDR1 MDHEN and CDR2 SYDVKM. The chain's CDR3 is CASSKTGLREKLFF. Here the CDR3 DNA reads TGTGCCAGCAGTAAAACAGGGTTGCGTGAAAAACTGTTTTTT. Together with reference TRBV28 and TRBJ1-4, the CDR3 gives the full variable domain: DVKVTQSSRYLVKRTGEKVFLECVQDMDHENMFWYRQDPGLGLRLIYFSYDVKMKEKGDIPEGYSVSREKKERFSLILESASTNQTSMYLCASSKTGLREKLFFGSGTQLSVL.

The rearrangement joins TRBV5-4 to TRBJ2-2; no reliable D call. The CDR3 extends over 15 amino acids. V lost 4 bases and J lost 6, with 16 bases in between. CDR1 and CDR2 from the germline V gene are SGHNT and YYREEE (reference sequence). The CDR3 region has the DNA TGTGCCAGCAGCGCCCATCAACTCGGGTCCGGGGAGCTGTTTTTT. Translated, it gives CASSAHQLGSGELFF.

The V call is TRBV3-1 (or the pseudogene TRBV3-2), the J call TRBJ1-4; D is unresolved. V gave up 1 base and J gave up 5 bases, with 14 bases separating them. Germline V gene lookup returns CDR1 LGHDT and CDR2 YNNKEL (reference sequence). CDR3 size: 16 residues. CDR3 nucleotide sequence: TGTGCCAGCAGCCAAGGGACTAACCTGGGAAATGAAAAACTGTTTTTT. Its translation is CASSQGTNLGNEKLFF.

V is TRBV5-1 and J is TRBJ2-1, with 9 bases fitting TRBD2. The CDR3 spans 15 residues. V gave up 0 bases and J gave up 7 bases; unmatched junction bases: 5. The germline gives CDR1 SGHRS, CDR2 YFSETQ. CDR3 in amino acids: CASSLGGGAVNEQFF. The CDR3 DNA reads as TGCGCCAGCAGCTTGGGCGGGGGGGCCGTAAATGAGCAGTTCTTC. The whole variable domain, filled in from reference TRBV5-1 and TRBJ2-1, reads KAGVTQTPRYLIKTRGQQVTLSCSPISGHRSVSWYQQTPGQGLQFLFEYFSETQRNKGNFPGRFSGRQFSNSRSEMNVSTLELGDSALYLCASSLGGGAVNEQFFGPGTRLTVL.

V and J are TRBV7-2 and TRBJ1-1, with D maybe TRBD1 (5 bases). Trimming took 5 bases from V and 3 from J, leaving 16 bases between them. CDR1 is SGHTA, CDR2 FQGNSA, per germline. The CDR3 has 15 residues. CDR3 sequence reads: CASSDKGQHHTEAFF. DNA for the CDR3: TGTGCCAGCAGCGATAAGGGGCAACACCACACTGAAGCTTTCTTT.